This TCR beta chain originates from a study of human T cells and chemical hapten exposure (dated by TCRdb to the early 2020s). Broadly, across the study: For sensitization, 2% DPC in acetone was applied to a roughly 2 cm by roughly 2 cm area of upper inner arm skin. About 30 alopecia patients provided blood for TCR sequencing at one to four time points (pre-sensitization, 2, 6 and 24 weeks). In alopecia patients, the study followed how the peripheral blood TCR repertoire changed in vivo over primary and secondary sensitization to diphenylcyclopropenone (DPC), a hapten. The patient cohort, mostly female, included alopecia areata with under or over 50% scalp involvement, alopecia totalis and alopecia universalis. Libraries were combined into a pool for sequencing, and differences in TCR yield between samples came mainly from small differences in library volumes within the pool. Throughout the roughly 25-week study period, patients were also given weekly therapeutic DPC doses on the scalp. Patch testing was performed on the upper back with Finn chambers containing 0.01% DPC, and the patch tests were scored after 6 days according to International Contact Dermatitis Research Group standards. Blood samples were taken from patients before sensitization (week 0) and at 2, 6 and about 24 weeks after DPC sensitization. Here is what the overall study found, with its caveats: Significantly more large CDR3 similarity clusters were formed by expanded TCRs than by pre-sensitization or healthy control sets, consistent with antigen-driven responses. The number of TCRs above 1 in 1000 frequency did not change with DPC sensitization; there was no evidence of global repertoire structure alterations. After repeated subsampling, changes were observed in the strength of the expansion versus patch-test correlation and in the threshold at which the correlation became significant. Patch test score correlated positively with the number of PT1 expanded TCRs, reaching significance at thresholds 8, 16 and 32 but not at 4. All patients had alopecia, a presumed autoimmune disease, so their immune response might differ from that of healthy individuals.

Library construction relied on RACE. The instrument was a NextSeq 500. Library preparation attached unique molecular identifiers to individual cDNA molecules for quantitative, reproducible TCR counting. For every blood RNA sample, sequencing covered both the TCR alpha and TCR beta chains. Regarding the original processing steps: Samples had a median of roughly 99,000 TCRs, with a range from about 20,000 to 690,600. The Decombinator software suite was used to annotate V, J and CDR3 in the TCR reads. Every sample was subsampled to the same number of TCRs (28,000) for the PS versus PT1 abundance plots. Expanded TCRs were defined as absent before sensitization and observed at least eight times at the 2-week time point. In TCRdb, the public reads were trimmed at Q25 with fastp and aligned with MiXCR, with productive beta chains retained. Rows are unified per CDR3 protein, each entry keeping the most common DNA and genes. TCRdb's processing, not the study's, gives the V and J calls here. Present in this sample are around 100,000 distinct CDR3 sequences, 9.5% to 11% of which were seen just once. The ten most abundant clones make up around 3.6% of the sample.

Sample time point, as interpreted from the label and publication: patch test 1, 2 weeks after DPC sensitization. The treatment or condition label here, explained by the study, means: therapeutic diphenylcyclopropenone sensitization with weekly scalp DPC. At each patch-test visit, blood was drawn before the patch test was applied. Eligible patients were aged 18 to 70, diagnosed with alopecia, deemed suitable for DPC therapy, and excluded if pregnant. Total RNA was extracted from unfractionated whole blood collected in Tempus Blood RNA tubes. In its sample, this clonotype was seen many times. This receptor's antigen is unknown. No qualities accompany the bases; no much larger clone lies one base away. V lost 5 bases and J lost 4 bases, and the count of bases not matched to a germline gene is 6. The CDR3 holds 15 amino acids from the cysteine to the phenylalanine. Only CDR3 DNA is held: 45 bases, read in frame from base 1. CDR1 SGHKS and CDR2 YYEKEE were looked up in the germline V gene (reference sequence).

The chain links TRBV5-5 with TRBJ2-2, with 9 central nucleotides matching TRBD1. The sample in question was whole blood, obtained in connection with sensitization to the hapten diphenylcyclopropenone (DPC). The receptor's source is a woman aged 40-49 years with alopecia areata. Some clones in this sample may be carry-over from other donors' samples. The sequenced DNA: TGTGCCAGCAGTGGGCAGGGACAGGGCACCGGGGAGCTGTTTTTT. Its translation is CASSGQGQGTGELFF.